Listed here are 8 T cell receptor beta chains from one sample, sequenced in a study of blood T cell repertoires in COVID-19. The data were produced by immunoSEQ multiplex PCR, yet TCRdb's version contains in-frame clones alone and is incomplete. The sample includes about 98,000 clones, more than 90% of them seen just once. Sequencing was done on a sample of peripheral blood. The receptors were sampled from a man between 18 and 29 years old with acute or convalescent COVID-19.

V usage is TRBV2 and J usage is TRBJ2-5; the D gene is possibly TRBD2 (5 bases). This CDR3 comprises 14 residues. V was shortened by 4 bases and J by 5 bases, with 14 bases between the two germline ends. Germline assignment: CDR1 SNHLY and CDR2 FYNNEI. This CDR3 is CASSATDGGETQYF. CDR3 in DNA: TGTGCCAGCAGTGCCACGGACGGCGGGGAGACCCAGTACTTC.

The chain uses TRBV2 and TRBJ2-7; D perhaps matches TRBD1 (9 bases). The CDR3 runs to 14 residues. The V end was cut by 8 bases, the J end by 4 bases, with 18 bases between. Germline V gene data show CDR1 as SNHLY and CDR2 as FYNNEI. In nucleotides, the CDR3 is TGTGCCAGCCGGGAGGGGACAGGGAAGTACGAGCAGTACTTC. It specifies CASREGTGKYEQYF.

In its sample, this clone was seen once. The V call is TRBV6-5, the J call TRBJ1-6; 10 bases are a match to TRBD1. Germline CDR1 and CDR2: MNHEY and SVGAGI. Trimming at V came to 4 bases and at J to 10 bases, leaving 7 bases not matched to a gene. CDR3 length: 15 amino acids. In DNA form, the CDR3 reads TGTGCCAGCAGTTTCGGACAGGGGGAAAGGTCACCCCTCCACTTT. It codes for CASSFGQGERSPLHF.

The V gene is TRBV7-8, the J gene TRBJ1-2; TRBD1 agrees at 8 bases. Germline values: CDR1 SGHVS, CDR2 FQNEAQ. The CDR3 runs 15 residues. Trimming removed 5 bases from V and 8 bases from J; junction bases left unmatched: 13. In DNA, the CDR3 is TGTGCCAGCAGCCCATCCCCAGGGGGCGCTTACGGCTACACCTTC. Protein product: CASSPSPGGAYGYTF.

The chain employs TRBV18 and TRBJ2-2; D is undetermined. Trimming removed 0 bases from V and 0 bases from J, with 11 bases in between. This CDR3 contains 17 residues. Germline CDR1 is KGHSH and CDR2 is LQKENI. This CDR3 reads CASSPPGANANTGELFF. The CDR3 DNA reads TGTGCCAGCTCACCACCGGGCGCAAACGCGAACACCGGGGAGCTGTTTTTT.

This clone was seen a handful of times. This specimen includes other DNA sequences encoding the same CDR3. The J gene is TRBJ1-2, the V gene TRBV6-5, with 10 bases lining up with TRBD1. Germline V gives CDR1 MNHEY, CDR2 SVGAGI. The CDR3 runs 16 residues. V lost 1 base and J lost 4; bases outside the gene matches: 6. DNA of the CDR3: TGTGCCAGCAGTTACTTACGGACAGGGGGTGGCTATGGCTACACCTTC. Protein sequence: CASSYLRTGGGYGYTF.

The V and J genes are TRBV6-1 and TRBJ1-5; D not certain. The CDR3 totals 16 residues. V dropped 4 bases and J dropped 2 bases, with 15 bases sitting between them. The germline gives CDR1 MNHNS, CDR2 SASEGT. CDR3: CASSVQSGMGNQPQHF. Written as DNA, the CDR3 is TGTGCCAGCAGTGTACAATCGGGTATGGGCAATCAGCCCCAGCATTTT.

This chain links TRBV5-6 with TRBJ2-7; 7 positions match TRBD1. Germline V gives CDR1 SGHDT, CDR2 YYEEEE. V lost 0 bases, J lost 0 bases, and 6 bases stayed unmatched. The length of the CDR3 is 16 residues. The CDR3 DNA sequence: TGTGCCAGCAGCTTGGGACAGGGTTTCTACTCCTACGAGCAGTACTTC. As protein: CASSLGQGFYSYEQYF.